Presented here are 15 T cell receptor beta chains from one specimen sequenced in a study of cytomegalovirus exposure and HLA in healthy donors. PCR employed 60 Vbeta and 13 Jbeta primers. Libraries were prepared by immunoSEQ multiplex PCR; TCRdb keeps only in-frame clonotypes and omits some of them. The sample includes 150,000 to 200,000 clones, approximately 78% of them seen just once. Sequencing was done on a sample of PBMCs. These receptors all come from a woman in her 30s in good health and CMV-seropositive.

The chain uses TRBV4-2 and TRBJ2-7; D uncertain. This CDR3 spans 15 amino acids. CDR1 and CDR2 (germline): LGHNA, YNFKEQ. V lost 1 base to trimming and J lost 3 bases, with 13 bases between them. CDR3 sequence (DNA): TGTGCCAGCAGCCAAGTTGGCCCCCAAATCTACGAGCAGTACTTC. Translating gives CASSQVGPQIYEQYF.

This clone has only one observation. This chain links TRBV27 with TRBJ2-2; TRBD2 might be the D (6 bases). In germline, CDR1 is MNHEY, CDR2 SMNVEV (reference sequence). This CDR3 spans 18 amino acids. V dropped 6 bases and J dropped 5 bases, with 25 bases sitting between them. CDR3 sequence: CASSHRSAVLSGTGELFF. In DNA form, the CDR3 reads TGTGCCAGCAGCCACCGTTCGGCGGTACTAAGCGGGACCGGGGAGCTGTTTTTT.

This chain joins TRBV9 and TRBJ1-4; TRBD1 might be the D (6 bases). The CDR3 length is 14 residues. The V gene lost 4 bases and the J gene lost 8 bases, with 15 bases spanning the gap. Germline CDR1 is SGDLS and CDR2 is YYNGEE. CDR3 sequence reads: CASSPQGRGEKLFF. The DNA of the CDR3 is TGTGCCAGCAGCCCCCAGGGGAGAGGGGAAAAACTGTTTTTT.

The chain uses TRBV6-5 and TRBJ1-2; D perhaps matches TRBD1 (6 bases). CDR3 length: 16 residues. V was pared by 0 bases and J by 2 bases, with 13 bases between. Germline CDR1 MNHEY, CDR2 SVGAGI. The CDR3 loop is CASSYSDAQGNYGYTF. The CDR3 DNA reads TGTGCCAGCAGTTACTCGGATGCGCAGGGGAACTATGGCTACACCTTC.

V gene TRBV9 combines with J gene TRBJ2-7, with D unclear. CDR1 SGDLS and CDR2 YYNGEE come from the germline V gene. This CDR3 spans 14 amino acids. V gave up 0 bases and J gave up 4 bases, with 11 bases separating them. The CDR3 bases are TGTGCCAGCAGCGTAGACACAGAGCCATACGAGCAGTACTTC. Protein product: CASSVDTEPYEQYF.

This sequence joins TRBV18 and TRBJ1-6; D is unresolved. The V end lost 2 bases, the J end lost 0 bases, and 11 bases lay between the germline ends. This CDR3 spans 17 amino acids. CDR1 is KGHSH, CDR2 LQKENI, per germline. CDR3 in DNA: TGTGCCAGCTCACCAAGGCCTCACTACTCCTATAATTCACCCCTCCACTTT. Its translation is CASSPRPHYSYNSPLHF.

The chain combines TRBV9 with TRBJ1-2; a weak D match, TRBD1 (6 bases). The CDR3 has 15 residues. The V end was cut by 2 bases, the J end by 4 bases, with 15 bases between. Germline CDR1 reads SGDLS; CDR2 reads YYNGEE. For the CDR3, the DNA is TGTGCCAGCAGCGTGGGAGGGGGTGGGACCTATGGCTACACCTTC. Residues: CASSVGGGGTYGYTF. Combining the CDR3 with reference TRBV9 and TRBJ1-2 gives the whole variable domain DSGVTQTPKHLITATGQRVTLRCSPRSGDLSVYWYQQSLDQGLQFLIQYYNGEERAKGNILERFSAQQFPDLHSELNLSSLELGDSALYFCASSVGGGGTYGYTFGSGTRLTVV.

This clone was counted a single time. The chain links TRBV5-1 to TRBJ1-6; 7 bases are shared with TRBD1. This CDR3 spans 14 amino acids. Trimming at V came to 0 bases and at J to 8 bases, leaving 2 bases not matched to a gene. The germline V gene has CDR1 SGHRS and CDR2 YFSETQ. This chain's CDR3 is CASSLGTGHSPLHF. In nucleotides, the CDR3 is TGCGCCAGCAGCTTGGGGACAGGCCATTCACCCCTCCACTTT.

J is TRBJ1-1 and V is TRBV30; the D gene is possibly TRBD1 (6 bases). Germline V gene data show CDR1 as GTSNPN and CDR2 as SVGIG (reference sequence). The CDR3 runs to 14 residues. V gave up 3 bases and J gave up 4 bases, with 15 bases separating them. This chain's CDR3 is CAWSRRGGVTEAFF. The CDR3 DNA is TGTGCCTGGAGCCGGAGAGGGGGGGTCACTGAAGCTTTCTTT.

The V and J genes are TRBV18 and TRBJ2-7; 10 nucleotides agree with TRBD2. Trimming took 5 bases from V and 2 from J; bases not matched to a gene: 6. This CDR3 is 15 amino acids long. Germline V gives CDR1 KGHSH, CDR2 LQKENI. The CDR3 loop reads CASSAGLAVTYEQYF. In DNA form, the CDR3 reads TGTGCCAGCTCAGCCGGACTAGCGGTAACCTACGAGCAGTACTTC.

This clone appeared a single time. The chain uses TRBV7-2 and TRBJ1-3; D ambiguous. Trimming left V 4 bases short and J 4 bases short, with 8 bases between. The V gene's germline CDR1 is SGHTA and CDR2 FQGNSA. The CDR3 consists of 13 residues. The CDR3 coding sequence is TGTGCCAGCAGCTGGCCCGTAGGAAACACCATATATTTT. Translating gives CASSWPVGNTIYF.

CDR3 bases: TGTGCCAGCAGCCAAGGTGACAGGGGAGGTGGCTACACCTTC. Translation: CASSQGDRGGGYTF. The rearrangement joins TRBV4-2 to TRBJ1-2; TRBD1 matches 8 bases. Germline V gene lookup returns CDR1 LGHNA and CDR2 YNFKEQ. The CDR3 has 14 residues. The V and J ends lost 1 base and 7 bases, in that order; junction bases with no gene match: 5.

The V gene is TRBV19, the J gene TRBJ2-2; D perhaps matches TRBD2 (5 bases). Germline V gene lookup returns CDR1 LNHDA and CDR2 SQIVND (reference sequence). The CDR3 runs to 14 residues. The germline V and J ends were trimmed by 2 bases and 7 bases, with 11 bases remaining between them. Written as DNA, the CDR3 is TGTGCCAGTAGTATACCCGGGGTGGGCGGGGAGCTGTTTTTT. This translates into CASSIPGVGGELFF.

The chain is built from TRBV19 and TRBJ1-2; unclear D gene. The V and J ends lost 5 bases and 5 bases respectively, with 9 bases between them. CDR1 LNHDA and CDR2 SQIVND come from the germline V gene (reference sequence). The CDR3 totals 12 residues. CDR3 nucleotides: TGTGCCAGTAGTGCAAAGACATATGGCTACACCTTC. It translates to CASSAKTYGYTF.

The genes are TRBV7-2 and TRBJ2-2; D may be TRBD1 (6 bases). The CDR3 is 15 amino acids. The germline gives CDR1 SGHTA, CDR2 FQGNSA. Trimming stripped 1 base from V and 5 bases from J, with 11 bases between. The CDR3 nucleotides are TGTGCCAGCAGCTTAGGGCGGACAGTTACCGGGGAGCTGTTTTTT. It yields the protein CASSLGRTVTGELFF.